These 19 T cell receptor beta chains were sequenced from one sample in a study of blood T cell repertoires in COVID-19. Generated by immunoSEQ multiplex PCR, the TCRdb table keeps only in-frame clones and is missing some. The sample consists of around 300,000 clones, roughly 85% of them appearing once. What was sequenced was peripheral blood. The receptors come from a human donor in a cohort sampled during active COVID-19.

The genes are TRBV6-6 and TRBJ1-5; 7 bases fit TRBD1. The V and J ends lost 6 bases and 7 bases, in that order; junction bases with no gene match: 12. This CDR3 has 15 amino acids. Germline V gives CDR1 MNHNY, CDR2 SVGAGI (reference sequence). In nucleotides, the CDR3 is TGTGCCAGCAGGGAACCCGGGACAGTGGGCCAGCCCCAGCATTTT. This codes for CASREPGTVGQPQHF.

The rearrangement joins TRBV11-3 to TRBJ1-1; the D is unclear. V dropped 0 bases and J dropped 2 bases, with 4 bases sitting between them. CDR3 length: 13 residues. Per the germline V gene, CDR1 is SGHNT and CDR2 is YENEEA. Here the CDR3 reads CASSLDYNTEAFF. The CDR3 nucleotides are TGTGCCAGCAGCTTAGATTATAACACTGAAGCTTTCTTT.

The CDR3 DNA reads as TGCGCCAGCAGCATAAGACAGTCCCAAGAGACCCAGTACTTC. Its protein product is CASSIRQSQETQYF. V is TRBV5-1 and J is TRBJ2-5; D is perhaps TRBD1 (5 bases). The V gene's germline CDR1 is SGHRS and CDR2 YFSETQ. The CDR3 totals 14 residues. With 4 bases removed from V and 1 base from J, the gap between germline ends came to 11 bases. Combining the CDR3 with reference TRBV5-1 and TRBJ2-5 gives the whole variable domain KAGVTQTPRYLIKTRGQQVTLSCSPISGHRSVSWYQQTPGQGLQFLFEYFSETQRNKGNFPGRFSGRQFSNSRSEMNVSTLELGDSALYLCASSIRQSQETQYFGPGTRLLVL.

The V call is TRBV15, the J call TRBJ2-3; maybe TRBD1 (6 bases). Trimming removed 0 bases at V and 4 bases at J, with 11 bases between. The CDR3 sequence is 15 residues long. Per the germline V gene, CDR1 is LNHNV and CDR2 is YYDKDF (reference sequence). The CDR3 sequence: CATSRDPGGSDTQYF. For the CDR3, the DNA is TGTGCCACCAGCAGAGATCCTGGGGGCTCAGATACGCAGTATTTT.

The chain couples TRBV5-1 to TRBJ2-7; no definite D call. The germline V gene encodes CDR1 SGHRS and CDR2 YFSETQ. CDR3 length: 16 residues. Between the trimmed V and J ends, which lost 5 bases and 1 base, there was a span of 19 bases. The CDR3 loop reads CASRSTTPPTSYEQYF. The CDR3 DNA sequence: TGCGCCAGCAGATCGACGACACCACCGACATCCTACGAGCAGTACTTC.

V usage is TRBV6-1 and J usage is TRBJ2-5, with D perhaps TRBD2 (6 bases). Trimming took 3 bases from V and 1 from J, leaving 12 bases between them. This CDR3 contains 15 residues. Germline-derived CDR1 and CDR2 are MNHNS and SASEGT. CDR3 sequence: CASSDSGRLQETQYF. As DNA, the CDR3 is TGTGCCAGCAGTGATAGCGGAAGACTCCAAGAGACCCAGTACTTC.

This rearrangement joins TRBV5-1 to TRBJ2-2; tentative D call: TRBD2 (5 bases). In germline, CDR1 is SGHRS, CDR2 YFSETQ. Trimming took off 4 bases at V and 2 bases at J, with 12 bases between the two ends. The CDR3 has 15 residues. CDR3 sequence reads: CASSRFGLNTGELFF. In nucleotides, the CDR3 is TGCGCCAGCAGCCGGTTCGGACTTAACACCGGGGAGCTGTTTTTT.

This chain uses TRBV19 with TRBJ2-7, with 9 bases identical to TRBD2. The germline gives CDR1 LNHDA, CDR2 SQIVND (reference sequence). The CDR3 consists of 14 residues. The trim removed 4 bases at V and 6 bases at J, leaving 7 bases unmatched. Here the CDR3 DNA reads TGTGCCAGTAGTACCGGCGGGAGGGCCGTCGAGCAGTACTTC. Its protein is CASSTGGRAVEQYF. The full variable domain, rest sourced from reference TRBV19 and TRBJ2-7, is DGGITQSPKYLFRKEGQNVTLSCEQNLNHDAMYWYRQDPGQGLRLIYYSQIVNDFQKGDIAEGYSVSREKKESFPLTVTSAQKNPTAFYLCASSTGGRAVEQYFGPGTRLTVT.

J is TRBJ2-3 and V is TRBV6-4; perhaps TRBD1 as D (5 bases). V was pared by 3 bases and J by 2 bases, with 6 bases between. The CDR3 consists of 13 residues. Germline CDR1 reads MRHNA; CDR2 reads SNTAGT. CDR3 DNA: TGTGCCAGCAGTGAACAGGCCACAGATACGCAGTATTTT. Translated: CASSEQATDTQYF.

The chain joins TRBV5-1 to TRBJ2-7; D is unclear. The ends were cut back, 4 bases at V and 2 bases at J, with 10 bases in the middle. The germline V gene has CDR1 SGHRS and CDR2 YFSETQ. The CDR3 is 13 residues long. This CDR3 reads CASSVDSPYEQYF. DNA of the CDR3: TGCGCCAGCAGCGTAGACTCGCCCTACGAGCAGTACTTC.

The chain recombines TRBV11-2 with TRBJ2-2; D not certain. This CDR3 is 16 amino acids long. V gave up 4 bases and J gave up 0 bases, with 12 bases separating them. From germline, CDR1 is SGHAT and CDR2 FQNNGV. The chain's CDR3 is CASSSPSRANTGELFF. In DNA form, the CDR3 reads TGTGCCAGCAGCTCCCCCAGTCGGGCGAACACCGGGGAGCTGTTTTTT.

The chain is built from TRBV5-1 and TRBJ2-2; possibly TRBD1 for D (6 bases). Trimming pared 4 bases from V and 7 bases from J, leaving 8 bases between. Germline values: CDR1 SGHRS, CDR2 YFSETQ. The CDR3 runs 12 residues. This CDR3 reads CASSEGVGELFF. In nucleotides, the CDR3 is TGCGCCAGCAGCGAGGGGGTCGGGGAGCTGTTTTTT.

This clone was counted a few times. The chain employs TRBV9 and TRBJ1-6; unclear D gene. The V gene lost 4 bases and the J gene lost 7 bases, with 18 bases spanning the gap. This CDR3 spans 16 amino acids. Germline CDR1 is SGDLS and CDR2 is YYNGEE. This chain's CDR3 is CASSHSSTPANSPLHF. The CDR3 DNA is TGTGCCAGCAGCCACTCTTCTACCCCAGCGAATTCACCCCTCCACTTT.

This chain joins TRBV11-2 and TRBJ1-1, with 7 bases aligning to TRBD1. Germline CDR1 and CDR2: SGHAT and FQNNGV. Trimming removed 4 bases from V and 0 bases from J; junction bases left unmatched: 2. CDR3 length: 14 residues. The CDR3 is CASSSGQLNTEAFF. CDR3 bases: TGTGCCAGCAGCTCGGGACAGCTGAACACTGAAGCTTTCTTT.

The chain employs TRBV6-1 and TRBJ2-5; TRBD2 matches 7 bases. Germline trimming cut 4 bases from V and 5 bases from J; bases unmatched to any gene: 4. This CDR3 region has 13 residues. Germline V gives CDR1 MNHNS, CDR2 SASEGT. CDR3 region: CASSGLARETQYF. CDR3 nucleotide sequence: TGTGCCAGCAGTGGACTAGCAAGGGAGACCCAGTACTTC.

Concerning this clone: Other DNA sequences in the sample encode the same CDR3. The V gene is TRBV6-5, the J gene TRBJ2-7; tentative D call: TRBD2 (7 bases). Germline loops: CDR1 MNHEY, CDR2 SVGAGI. V was shortened by 5 bases and J by 7 bases, with 9 bases between the two germline ends. The CDR3 totals 11 residues. The CDR3 DNA sequence: TGTGCCAGCAGTAGGGGGGGGGAGCAGTACTTC. It is translated as CASSRGGEQYF.

The gene calls are TRBV2 and TRBJ2-7, with 8 positions matching TRBD2. This CDR3 spans 15 amino acids. The germline CDR1 and CDR2 sequences are SNHLY and FYNNEI. The junction had 10 bases not matched to a gene; V was cut back by 5 bases and J by 4 bases. The CDR3 here is CASSREGKSGYEQYF. The DNA for the CDR3 is TGTGCCAGCAGTCGGGAGGGCAAAAGCGGGTACGAGCAGTACTTC.

This chain links TRBV28 with TRBJ1-5; D unresolved. V was clipped by 3 bases and J by 6 bases, with 9 bases between them. Germline V gives CDR1 MDHEN, CDR2 SYDVKM. The CDR3 has 13 amino acids. The CDR3 loop reads CASSFGLGQPQHF. The CDR3 region has the DNA TGTGCCAGCAGTTTTGGTCTAGGTCAGCCCCAGCATTTT.

The CDR3 region is CASSEDSRQETQYF. In DNA, the CDR3 is TGTGCCAGCAGCGAGGACAGCCGCCAAGAGACCCAGTACTTC. The chain carries TRBV11-2 and TRBJ2-5; D might be TRBD1 (6 bases). Germline CDR1 reads SGHAT; CDR2 reads FQNNGV. The V end was cut by 5 bases, the J end by 1 base, with 11 bases between. This CDR3 has 14 amino acids.